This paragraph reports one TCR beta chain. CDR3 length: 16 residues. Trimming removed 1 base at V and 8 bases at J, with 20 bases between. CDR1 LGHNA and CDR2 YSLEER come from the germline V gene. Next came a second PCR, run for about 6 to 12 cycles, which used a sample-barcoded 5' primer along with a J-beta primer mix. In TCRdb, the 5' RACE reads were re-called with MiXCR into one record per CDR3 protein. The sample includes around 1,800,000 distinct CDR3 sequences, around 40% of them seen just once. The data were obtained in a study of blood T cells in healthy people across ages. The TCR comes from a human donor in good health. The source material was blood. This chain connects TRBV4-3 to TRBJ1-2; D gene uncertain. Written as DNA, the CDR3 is TGCGCCAGCAGCCAAGGCGAACTAGGGCGCGCTGGCGGCTACACCTTC. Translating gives CASSQGELGRAGGYTF.